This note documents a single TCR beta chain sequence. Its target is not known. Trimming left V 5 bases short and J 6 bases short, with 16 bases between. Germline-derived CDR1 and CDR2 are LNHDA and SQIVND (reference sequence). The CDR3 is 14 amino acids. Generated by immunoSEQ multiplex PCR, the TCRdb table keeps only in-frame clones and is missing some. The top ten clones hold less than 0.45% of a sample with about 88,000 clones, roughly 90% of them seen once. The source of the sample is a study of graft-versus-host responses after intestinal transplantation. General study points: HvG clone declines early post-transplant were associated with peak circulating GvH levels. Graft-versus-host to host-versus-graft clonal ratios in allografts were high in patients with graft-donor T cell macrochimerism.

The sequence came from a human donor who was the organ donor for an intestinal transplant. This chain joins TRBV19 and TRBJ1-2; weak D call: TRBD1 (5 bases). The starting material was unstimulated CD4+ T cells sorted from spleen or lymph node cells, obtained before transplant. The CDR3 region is CASSPRQFFNGYTF. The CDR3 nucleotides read TGTGCCAGTAGTCCCCGACAGTTCTTTAATGGCTACACCTTC.